This T cell receptor (beta chain) was obtained from a study of beta chain features in type 1 diabetes. Concerning this clone itself: Its antigen is still unknown.

It was one heparinised blood draw, averaging roughly 0.11 L, that each donor gave. Findings of the study overall: No resolution was reached here on whether HLA type influences TCRB rearrangement.

Expressed TCRB transcripts were sequenced after all isolated RNA was converted to cDNA. Measured with immunoSEQ multiplex PCR; TCRdb has only the in-frame clones, and not every one. The table shows roughly 40,000 clones, with roughly 50% occurring only once. The source is a woman in her late teens or twenties in good health. Sample: central memory CD4+ T cells from blood.

Here the CDR3 reads CASSSDRVANEQYF. The CDR3 bases are TGTGCCAGCAGTTCCGACAGGGTGGCCAACGAGCAGTACTTC. The V call is TRBV6-1, the J call TRBJ2-7; 7 bases fit TRBD1. Unmatched junction bases numbered 9, after V lost 5 bases and J lost 5 bases. This CDR3 is 14 amino acids long. Germline CDR1 reads MNHNS; CDR2 reads SASEGT.